This TCR beta chain derives from a study of T cells in Graves' hyperthyroidism and ophthalmopathy. Points from the study as a whole: The model identified upcoming ophthalmopathy a median around 7.1 months ahead of onset. Separating ophthalmopathy from stable hyperthyroidism was achieved by a 13 V-J model.

Amplified TCR beta CDR3 regions came from RNA transcripts. First-round RT-PCR with HTBI primers amplified the TCR CDR3 region. TCRdb re-called the multiplex PCR reads with MiXCR, one entry per CDR3 protein. In the table there are just under 750,000 distinct CDR3 sequences, approximately 36% of which are singletons. Calling Graves' hyperthyroidism stable meant ophthalmopathy did not progress within 18 months. Hyperthyroidism patients were newly diagnosed, had disease duration under 2 months, and were aged 18 to 65 years. This clonotype was recorded many times. Its antigen is unidentified. The germline V gene has CDR1 SGHAT and CDR2 FQNNGV. V lost 5 bases to trimming and J lost 6 bases; unmatched junction nucleotides: 6. The CDR3 runs 13 residues.

The sequenced material came from blood. The source is a woman between 40 and 50 years old with Graves' hyperthyroidism. The V call is TRBV11-2, the J call TRBJ1-1; 7 bases map to TRBD1. The CDR3 loop is CASSRQGRSEAFF. The CDR3 coding sequence is TGTGCCAGCAGCCGACAGGGTAGGTCTGAAGCTTTCTTT.